This T cell receptor (beta chain) originates from a study of cytomegalovirus exposure and HLA in healthy donors. The study, taken as a whole, reports: In an earlier analysis, most TCR beta V segments were productive about 90% or about 30% of the time. When analyzed later, a missense DCLRE1C variant was found to be linked to TCR beta V- and J-gene trimming.

To note about this clone: No antigen is known for it.

The donors were healthy bone marrow donors. V lost 1 base and J lost 4, with 13 bases in between. The CDR3 contains 15 residues. Germline lookup yields CDR1 SGHAT and CDR2 FQNNGV. The primer mix had 60 Vbeta and 13 Jbeta primers. Clones were read by immunoSEQ multiplex PCR, and TCRdb kept only the in-frame ones, dropping some. The sample lists about 77,000 clones; about 78% were seen once. The chain is built from TRBV11-2 and TRBJ1-1, with D maybe TRBD1 (5 bases). The sequencing input was PBMCs. This clonotype was sampled from a man in his forties in good health and CMV-seronegative. CDR3 DNA: TGTGCCAGCAGCTTAGGGGGCGCGTTATTCACTGAAGCTTTCTTT. Translation: CASSLGGALFTEAFF.